This TCR beta chain stems from a study of response to subunit inactivated influenza vaccine. TCRdb reprocessed the RT-PCR reads via MiXCR and lists one record per CDR3 protein. The data contain 150,000 to 200,000 distinct CDR3 sequences, around 10% of them singletons. Trimming stripped 0 bases from V and 1 base from J, with 9 bases between. This CDR3 comprises 15 residues. Germline loops: CDR1 SGHVS, CDR2 FNYEAQ. The sequencing here drew on CD8+ T cells sorted from PBMCs, taken less than 30 months after vaccination. This receptor was obtained from a man between 50 and 75 years old who received an inactivated influenza vaccine. This rearrangement joins TRBV7-6 to TRBJ1-1; no reliable D call. The DNA of the CDR3 is TGTGCCAGCAGCTTAGCGCACGGCGGGAACACTGAAGCTTTCTTT. Translating it yields CASSLAHGGNTEAFF.